A selection of T cell receptor beta chains follows, all from one sample in a study of response to subunit inactivated influenza vaccine. TCRdb re-analysed the RT-PCR reads in MiXCR, keeping a single row per CDR3 protein. The table lists hundreds of thousands of distinct CDR3 sequences, roughly 14% of them singletons. This specimen consisted of PBMCs from blood, obtained roughly 12 days after vaccination. The receptors shown here come from a man aged 50-59 years who received an inactivated influenza vaccine. Each CDR3 is given with its conserved first and last residue. D genes are given only for firm matches. Not all rows give a size; the values are once, few, many and, for expanded clones, a class.

-	TRBV7-2	TRBJ2-7	-	CASSFSRGGYEQYF	TGTGCCAGCAGCTTTAGCAGGGGAGGATACGAGCAGTACTTC
-	TRBV6-4	TRBJ2-1	-	CASSLQARSYNEQFF	TGTGCCAGCAGTTTACAGGCGAGGTCCTACAATGAGCAGTTCTTC
few	TRBV7-7	TRBJ2-2	-	CASSPSAYQYGELFF	TGTGCTAGCAGCCCCAGTGCCTACCAATACGGGGAGCTGTTTTTT
-	TRBV7-3	TRBJ2-3	TRBD2	CASSLKTGGPTDTQYF	TGTGCCAGCAGCCTCAAAACGGGAGGGCCAACAGATACGCAGTATTTT
-	TRBV5-6	TRBJ2-7	-	CASSGGTPPDYEQYF	TGTGCCAGCAGCGGGGGGACGCCGCCCGACTACGAGCAGTACTTC
-	TRBV6-2/TRBV6-3	TRBJ2-7	-	CASSYTPDPLHEQYF	TGTGCCAGCAGTTACACCCCGGACCCCCTCCACGAGCAGTACTTC
-	TRBV7-2	TRBJ2-3	TRBD2	CASRATGTSVSDTQYF	TGTGCCAGCAGGGCGACCGGGACTAGCGTATCAGATACGCAGTATTTT
few	TRBV28	TRBJ2-5	TRBD1	CASSSAGTGARETQYF	TGTGCCAGCAGCTCCGCCGGGACAGGGGCCCGAGAGACCCAGTACTTC
many	TRBV11-2	TRBJ2-5	-	CASSKDREETQYF	TGTGCCAGCAGCAAGGACAGAGAGGAGACCCAGTACTTC
few	TRBV27	TRBJ2-7	TRBD1	CASSKGAFYEQYF	TGTGCCAGCAGTAAGGGGGCATTCTACGAGCAGTACTTC
many	TRBV7-3	TRBJ1-3	-	CASSLDRGAPSGNTIYF	TGTGCCAGCAGCTTAGACCGAGGAGCGCCCTCTGGAAACACCATATATTTT
many	TRBV20-1	TRBJ1-1	-	CSAVIGEGTEAFF	TGCAGTGCCGTAATAGGGGAGGGCACTGAAGCTTTCTTT
-	TRBV30	TRBJ2-2	TRBD1	CAWSGDRVDRELFF	TGTGCCTGGAGTGGAGACAGGGTCGATAGGGAGCTGTTTTTT
-	TRBV2	TRBJ2-5	-	CASSERWGLQETQYF	TGTGCCAGCAGTGAACGATGGGGGCTCCAAGAGACCCAGTACTTC
many	TRBV6-1	TRBJ2-1	-	CASRFGQYNEQFF	TGTGCCAGCAGGTTCGGACAGTACAATGAGCAGTTCTTC
-	TRBV4-2	TRBJ1-3	-	CASSQVRVTGNTIYF	TGTGCCAGCAGCCAAGTCAGGGTGACTGGAAACACCATATATTTT
-	TRBV11-3	TRBJ2-1	-	CASSAGLPRNEQFF	TGTGCCAGCAGCGCGGGACTGCCTAGAAATGAGCAGTTCTTC